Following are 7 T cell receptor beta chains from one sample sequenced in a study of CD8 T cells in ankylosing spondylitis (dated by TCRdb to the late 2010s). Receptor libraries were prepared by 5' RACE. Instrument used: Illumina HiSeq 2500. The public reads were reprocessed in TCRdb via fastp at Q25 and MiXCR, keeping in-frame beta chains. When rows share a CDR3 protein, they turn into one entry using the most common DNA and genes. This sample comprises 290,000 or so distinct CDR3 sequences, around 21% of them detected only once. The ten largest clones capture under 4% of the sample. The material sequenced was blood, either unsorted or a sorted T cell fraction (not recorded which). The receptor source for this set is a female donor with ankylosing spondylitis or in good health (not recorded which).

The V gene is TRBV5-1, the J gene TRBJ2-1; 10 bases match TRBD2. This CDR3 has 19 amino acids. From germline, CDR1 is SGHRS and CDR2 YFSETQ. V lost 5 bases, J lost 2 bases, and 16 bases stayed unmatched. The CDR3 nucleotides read TGCGCCAGCAGATCAACCGGGACTAGCGCCCATTCTGCCTACAATGAGCAGTTCTTC. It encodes CASRSTGTSAHSAYNEQFF.

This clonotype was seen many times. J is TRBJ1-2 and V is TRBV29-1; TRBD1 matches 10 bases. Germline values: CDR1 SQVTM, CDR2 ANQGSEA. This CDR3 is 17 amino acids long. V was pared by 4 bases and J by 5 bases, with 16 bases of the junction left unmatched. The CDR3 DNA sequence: TGCAGCGTTGGGGGGACAGGGGATCCCCCCGTCCCTTATGGCTACACCTTC. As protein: CSVGGTGDPPVPYGYTF. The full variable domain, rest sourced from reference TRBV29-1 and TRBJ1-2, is SAVISQKPSRDICQRGTSLTIQCQVDSQVTMMFWYRQQPGQSLTLIATANQGSEATYESGFVIDKFPISRPNLTFSTLTVSNMSPEDSSIYLCSVGGTGDPPVPYGYTFGSGTRLTVV.

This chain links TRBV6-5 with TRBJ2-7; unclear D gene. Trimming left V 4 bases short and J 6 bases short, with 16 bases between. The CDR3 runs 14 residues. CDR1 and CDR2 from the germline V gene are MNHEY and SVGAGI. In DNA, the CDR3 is TGTGCCAGCAGTTTTACGGAAGCATGGGGCGAGCAGTACTTC. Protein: CASSFTEAWGEQYF.

CDR3 DNA: TGTGCCAGCAGTCTAAGACGCGATGAGCAGTTCTTC. As protein: CASSLRRDEQFF. The chain combines TRBV6-2 or TRBV6-3 with TRBJ2-1, with D hard to call. Trimming removed 5 bases from V and 8 bases from J, with 10 bases in between. The CDR3 covers 12 residues. The germline gives CDR1 MNHEY, CDR2 SVGEGT.

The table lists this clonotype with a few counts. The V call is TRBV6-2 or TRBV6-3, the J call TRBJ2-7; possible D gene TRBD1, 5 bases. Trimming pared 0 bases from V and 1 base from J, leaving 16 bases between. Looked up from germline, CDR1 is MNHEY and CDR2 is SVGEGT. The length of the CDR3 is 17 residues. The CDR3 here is CASSYSRGTKGSYEQYF. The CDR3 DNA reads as TGTGCCAGCAGTTACTCGCGAGGAACCAAGGGGTCCTACGAGCAGTACTTC.

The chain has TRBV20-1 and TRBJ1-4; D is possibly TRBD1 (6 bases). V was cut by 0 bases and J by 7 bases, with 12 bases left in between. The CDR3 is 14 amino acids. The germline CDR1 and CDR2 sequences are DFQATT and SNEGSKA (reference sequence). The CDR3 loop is CSARDHMGAEKLFF. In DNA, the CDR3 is TGCAGTGCTAGAGATCATATGGGGGCTGAAAAACTGTTTTTT.

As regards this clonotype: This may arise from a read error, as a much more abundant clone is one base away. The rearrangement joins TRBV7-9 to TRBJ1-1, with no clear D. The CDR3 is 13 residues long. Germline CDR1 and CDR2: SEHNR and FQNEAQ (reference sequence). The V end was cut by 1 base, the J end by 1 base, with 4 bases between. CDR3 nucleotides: TGTGCCAGCAGCTTAGAGGAGAACACTGAAGCTTTCTTT. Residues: CASSLEENTEAFF.